This T cell receptor (beta chain) derives from a study of chemoradiotherapy in HPV16-positive cancers. Study-level findings and limits: In HPV16-positive patients, HPV-responsive T-cell expansion tracked better recurrence-free survival. Only a couple of HPV16-positive patients supplied the functional HPV-specificity definition. During treatment, candidate HPV-specific clones and E7-related motifs expanded in tumor.

For this clone: The target antigen is unknown.

Over chemoradiotherapy, repertoires were sampled more than once. Method: immunoSEQ multiplex PCR; TCRdb's copy keeps in-frame clones and lacks some. The sample contains about 19,000 clones, approximately 84% of which appear only once. In germline, CDR1 is SGHAT, CDR2 FQNNGV. The CDR3 totals 11 residues. The germline V and J ends were trimmed by 10 bases and 7 bases, with 14 bases remaining between them. The sequence came from a human donor with HPV-associated anogenital cancer. Sample: blood, taken from a patient who underwent chemoradiotherapy. The V and J genes are TRBV11-2 and TRBJ2-7, with D tentatively TRBD1 or TRBD2 (5 bases each). The CDR3 sequence: CATGTAQEQYF. The CDR3 DNA sequence: TGTGCCACAGGGACCGCTCAGGAGCAGTACTTC.